These 3 T cell receptor beta chains were all obtained from the same sample, sequenced in a study of T cell repertoires in cytomegalovirus infection (dated by TCRdb to 2018 to 2020). The sample was run on an Illumina HiSeq 1500. TCRdb ran its own pipeline on the public reads, namely fastp trimming at Q25 and MiXCR clone calling, and kept in-frame beta chains. Entries are consolidated by CDR3 protein sequence, retaining the most common genes and DNA. This sample comprises 450,000 to 550,000 distinct CDR3 sequences, more than 15% of them detected only once. The ten largest clones represent 24% of the sample. The sample taken for sequencing was CD8+ T cells from PBMCs. These receptors were taken from a human donor in good health (CMV status not recorded). Some clones in this sample may be carry-over from other donors' samples.

V usage is TRBV30 and J usage is TRBJ1-5, with D maybe TRBD1 (6 bases). V lost 4 bases, J lost 0 bases, and 13 bases lay in between. CDR1 and CDR2 from the germline V gene are GTSNPN and SVGIG (reference sequence). The CDR3 totals 15 residues. The CDR3 DNA sequence: TGTGCCTGGAACCCAACAGGGTATAGCAATCAGCCCCAGCATTTT. This encodes CAWNPTGYSNQPQHF.

At least ten counts were recorded for this clonotype. V is TRBV2 and J is TRBJ2-3; possibly TRBD2 for D (5 bases). The CDR3 is 16 amino acids. The V gene's germline CDR1 is SNHLY and CDR2 FYNNEI. Trimming took 2 bases from V and 2 from J, leaving 14 bases between them. CDR3 nucleotides: TGTGCCAGCAGTGAACGGCAGACTATTACCACAGATACGCAGTATTTT. This translates into CASSERQTITTDTQYF.

The chain has TRBV9 and TRBJ1-2, with 8 nucleotides matching TRBD1. V lost 3 bases to trimming and J lost 2 bases; unmatched junction nucleotides: 9. This CDR3 is built from 16 residues. In germline, CDR1 is SGDLS, CDR2 YYNGEE. CDR3 sequence reads: CASSDGQGEANYGYTF. The CDR3 bases are TGTGCCAGCAGCGACGGACAGGGAGAGGCGAACTATGGCTACACCTTC. Full variable domain (rest looked up from reference TRBV9 and TRBJ1-2): DSGVTQTPKHLITATGQRVTLRCSPRSGDLSVYWYQQSLDQGLQFLIQYYNGEERAKGNILERFSAQQFPDLHSELNLSSLELGDSALYFCASSDGQGEANYGYTFGSGTRLTVV.